This T cell receptor beta chain is drawn from a study of graft-versus-host responses after intestinal transplantation. At the level of the study: Isolated intestinal, liver-intestinal, or multivisceral transplants were what recipients had. Every one of the recipients received anti-thymocyte globulin induction and afterwards took tacrolimus and steroids for 3 to 4 years.

Profiling relied on immunoSEQ multiplex PCR, and the TCRdb table lists in-frame clones only, not all of them. The table shows about 94,000 clones, with 90% to 95% occurring only once. Points on this clone: Its antigen is not known.

Study-wide findings and caveats: Present in recipient marrow, GvH clones included some that appeared first in ileum or blood. Association was observed between peak circulating GvH clone levels and early post-transplant HvG declines.

The sequence came from a human donor who received an intestinal transplant. Sequenced here: unstimulated CD8+ T cells sorted from spleen or lymph node cells, sampled before intestinal transplant.

The CDR3 DNA reads as TGTGCCAGCAGATACAGGGGCGGAATGAACACTGAAGCTTTCTTT. Protein product: CASRYRGGMNTEAFF. The rearrangement links TRBV11-2 to TRBJ1-1; the match to TRBD1 covers 7 bases. The V gene's germline CDR1 is SGHAT and CDR2 FQNNGV. The CDR3 has 15 residues. Unmatched junction bases numbered 7, after V lost 6 bases and J lost 0 bases. The full variable domain, in which reference TRBV11-2 and TRBJ1-1 provide the parts outside the CDR3, is EAGVAQSPRYKIIEKRQSVAFWCNPISGHATLYWYQQILGQGPKLLIQFQNNGVVDDSQLPKDRFSAERLKGVDSTLKIQPAKLEDSAVYLCASRYRGGMNTEAFFGQGTRLTVV.